Shown below are 25 T cell receptor beta chains from a single sample sequenced in a study of spatial heterogeneity in lung cancer. One entry per CDR3 protein results from TCRdb running MiXCR on the 5' RACE reads. The sample holds 15,000 to 20,000 distinct CDR3 sequences, about 19% seen once. Specified time point: blood at routine non-recurrence follow-up after resection. The input for sequencing was PBMCs, taken at follow-up. The receptors here all came from a male donor with early-stage non-small cell lung cancer.

This clonotype occurred many times. The CDR3 sequence: CASSLRGDTGELFF. CDR3 nucleotide sequence: TGTGCCAGCAGCCTTAGGGGTGACACCGGGGAGCTGTTTTTT. This chain joins TRBV9 and TRBJ2-2; TRBD1 is a possible D gene (5 bases). The CDR3 extends over 14 amino acids. V gave up 4 bases and J gave up 3 bases, with 10 bases separating them. Germline V gene lookup returns CDR1 SGDLS and CDR2 YYNGEE.

The chain combines TRBV7-6 with TRBJ1-1; maybe TRBD1 (6 bases). Germline CDR1 is SGHVS and CDR2 is FNYEAQ. The CDR3 totals 13 residues. The V end lost 5 bases, the J end lost 7 bases, and 14 bases lay between the germline ends. The CDR3 sequence is CASSPPLGGEAFF. In DNA, the CDR3 is TGTGCCAGCAGCCCCCCCCTAGGGGGTGAAGCTTTCTTT.

The chain is built from TRBV5-4 and TRBJ2-5; D might be TRBD2 (6 bases). Trimming stripped 0 bases from V and 4 bases from J, with 16 bases between. CDR1 SGHNT and CDR2 YYREEE come from the germline V gene (reference sequence). This CDR3 is built from 16 residues. The CDR3 loop is CASSLEGRGGGETQYF. Written as DNA, the CDR3 is TGTGCCAGCAGCTTGGAGGGAAGGGGAGGAGGAGAGACCCAGTACTTC.

The V and J genes are TRBV6-5 and TRBJ1-1, with D hard to call. The CDR3 covers 10 residues. Trimming shortened V by 8 bases and J by 1 base, and 2 bases separated the two germline ends. The germline CDR1 and CDR2 sequences are MNHEY and SVGAGI. CDR3 protein: CASGNTEAFF. Written as DNA, the CDR3 is TGTGCCAGCGGGAACACTGAAGCTTTCTTT.

By its share, this clonotype is medium-sized. The chain couples TRBV19 to TRBJ2-3; a possible D gene is TRBD1 (5 bases). In germline, CDR1 is LNHDA, CDR2 SQIVND (reference sequence). The CDR3 runs 14 residues. Trimming stripped 9 bases from V and 0 bases from J, with 13 bases between. The CDR3 DNA sequence: TGTGCCAGCCGGGCAGGGCCAAGCACAGATACGCAGTATTTT. Translated, it gives CASRAGPSTDTQYF.

The chain uses TRBV19 and TRBJ2-3; weak D call: TRBD2 (6 bases). Trimming removed 5 bases at V and 1 base at J, with 10 bases between. This CDR3 comprises 14 residues. Germline V gene data show CDR1 as LNHDA and CDR2 as SQIVND (reference sequence). The CDR3 DNA follows: TGTGCCAGTAGTGGGGGGATCCGCACAGATACGCAGTATTTT. This encodes CASSGGIRTDTQYF.

This clonotype has a count of ten or more. CDR3 loop: CASSDGQGESGELFF. The CDR3 bases are TGTGCCAGCAGCGACGGACAGGGGGAGAGCGGGGAGCTGTTTTTT. The chain has TRBV7-9 and TRBJ2-2; TRBD1 matches 10 bases. V lost 5 bases and J lost 7; bases outside the gene matches: 7. CDR3 length: 15 residues. CDR1 is SEHNR, CDR2 FQNEAQ, per germline (reference sequence).

This clonotype was counted at least ten times. The chain joins TRBV7-8 to TRBJ1-5; TRBD1 agrees at 10 bases. V dropped 5 bases and J dropped 4; count of bases not matched to a gene: 8. CDR3 length equals 16 residues. Germline V gene lookup returns CDR1 SGHVS and CDR2 FQNEAQ. The CDR3 loop reads CASSLLPGQGNQPQHF. The DNA of the CDR3 is TGTGCCAGCAGCCTATTACCGGGACAGGGGAATCAGCCCCAGCATTTT.

This clonotype was recorded at least ten times. This chain uses TRBV19 with TRBJ1-1, with D perhaps TRBD1 (5 bases). Germline CDR1 and CDR2: LNHDA and SQIVND (reference sequence). V lost 3 bases to trimming and J lost 10 bases, with 12 bases between them. The CDR3 contains 12 residues. As DNA, the CDR3 is TGTGCCAGTAGTATGGGATATACAGGAGCTTTCTTT. Amino acids: CASSMGYTGAFF. Together with reference TRBV19 and TRBJ1-1, the CDR3 gives the full variable domain: DGGITQSPKYLFRKEGQNVTLSCEQNLNHDAMYWYRQDPGQGLRLIYYSQIVNDFQKGDIAEGYSVSREKKESFPLTVTSAQKNPTAFYLCASSMGYTGAFFGQGTRLTVV.

The chain carries TRBV19 and TRBJ2-1, with TRBD2 matching over 9 bases. Germline V lookup: CDR1 LNHDA, CDR2 SQIVND (reference sequence). The CDR3 consists of 15 residues. V was pared by 2 bases and J by 7 bases, with 6 bases of the junction left unmatched. CDR3 in amino acids: CASSIISGGSNEQFF. The CDR3 region has the DNA TGTGCCAGTAGTATAATAAGCGGGGGGTCAAATGAGCAGTTCTTC. Drawing the rest from reference TRBV19 and TRBJ2-1, the complete variable domain is DGGITQSPKYLFRKEGQNVTLSCEQNLNHDAMYWYRQDPGQGLRLIYYSQIVNDFQKGDIAEGYSVSREKKESFPLTVTSAQKNPTAFYLCASSIISGGSNEQFFGPGTRLTVL.

Details on this clonotype: It may be a read error: a sequence one base away is much more abundant. The rearrangement uses TRBV6-1 and TRBJ1-1, with D unclear. Germline CDR1 MNHNS, CDR2 SASEGT. V was cut by 6 bases and J by 3 bases, with 8 bases left in between. This CDR3 comprises 12 residues. Here the CDR3 DNA reads TGTGCCAGCAGGCAGAGGGACACTGAAGCTTTCTTT. Translation: CASRQRDTEAFF.

This clonotype is deemed medium-sized. The chain recombines TRBV9 with TRBJ2-7, with D unresolved. Germline V lookup: CDR1 SGDLS, CDR2 YYNGEE. This CDR3 spans 11 amino acids. The V end was cut by 0 bases, the J end by 7 bases, with 5 bases between. CDR3 coding DNA: TGTGCCAGCAGCGTAGGGGATGAGCAGTACTTC. It encodes CASSVGDEQYF.

This clonotype has a handful of counts. CDR3 sequence reads: CSARGTTNEKLFF. DNA of the CDR3: TGCAGTGCTAGAGGCACAACTAATGAAAAACTGTTTTTT. The chain links TRBV20-1 to TRBJ1-4; D unclear. This CDR3 has 13 amino acids. Trimming stripped 1 base from V and 0 bases from J, with 3 bases between. Germline V lookup: CDR1 DFQATT, CDR2 SNEGSKA (reference sequence).

A few counts support this clonotype. The rearrangement links TRBV5-1 to TRBJ2-3; 9 nucleotides agree with TRBD2. This CDR3 spans 17 amino acids. The J segment lost 4 bases and the V segment lost 4 bases, leaving 13 bases of the junction unmatched. CDR1 is SGHRS, CDR2 YFSETQ, per germline. DNA of the CDR3: TGCGCCAGCAGCCCGACGGTGAGCGGGGGGAGTTCAGATACGCAGTATTTT. Protein product: CASSPTVSGGSSDTQYF. The full variable domain, in which reference TRBV5-1 and TRBJ2-3 provide the parts outside the CDR3, is KAGVTQTPRYLIKTRGQQVTLSCSPISGHRSVSWYQQTPGQGLQFLFEYFSETQRNKGNFPGRFSGRQFSNSRSEMNVSTLELGDSALYLCASSPTVSGGSSDTQYFGPGTRLTVL.

This clonotype occurred many times. The chain combines TRBV20-1 with TRBJ1-1, with a possible D match to TRBD1 (5 bases). The CDR3 loop spans 13 amino acids. The germline CDR1 and CDR2 sequences are DFQATT and SNEGSKA (reference sequence). V lost 1 base, J lost 4 bases, and 10 bases lay in between. In nucleotides, the CDR3 is TGCAGTGCTAGAGTTGGGGGTGGCACTGAAGCTTTCTTT. The encoded protein is CSARVGGGTEAFF.

This clonotype was seen a handful of times. The V and J genes are TRBV5-1 and TRBJ2-1; 9 nucleotides align to TRBD1. CDR1 and CDR2 (germline): SGHRS, YFSETQ. This CDR3 spans 16 amino acids. The V segment lost 3 bases and the J segment 1 base; nucleotides outside the gene matches: 5. The CDR3 region has the DNA TGCGCCAGCAGCTCGCGGGGACAGGGTTCCTACAATGAGCAGTTCTTC. Its translation: CASSSRGQGSYNEQFF.

As regards this clonotype: Because the CDR3 is missing its conserved closing phenylalanine or tryptophan, this is likely a read error. The gene calls are TRBV7-2 and TRBJ1-2; D gene unclear. Germline-derived CDR1 and CDR2 are SGHTA and FQGNSA. The CDR3 is 12 amino acids. V lost 5 bases and J 4 bases, leaving 8 bases between the germline ends. Written as DNA, the CDR3 is TGTGCCAGCAGCCTGACCCTCTATGGCTACACCTAC. Protein: CASSLTLYGYTY.

This clonotype was seen many times. The chain links TRBV7-2 to TRBJ2-5; D not certain. CDR1 and CDR2 (germline): SGHTA, FQGNSA. V was cut by 3 bases and J by 10 bases, with 15 bases left in between. The length of the CDR3 is 13 residues. The CDR3, as DNA: TGTGCCAGCAGCTTTGTTCCACAAGGGCACCAGTACTTC. As protein: CASSFVPQGHQYF.

The table lists this clonotype with a few counts. CDR3 coding DNA: TGCAGCGCCGACAGTCCCCAAGAGACCCAGTACTTC. Translated, it gives CSADSPQETQYF. The genes are TRBV29-1 and TRBJ2-5; TRBD1 is a possible D gene (5 bases). The ends were cut back, 7 bases at V and 1 base at J, with 10 bases in the middle. The CDR3 contains 12 residues. The germline CDR1 and CDR2 sequences are SQVTM and ANQGSEA.

This clonotype was detected only a few times. The CDR3 loop reads CASSSGTGSGNTIYF. The CDR3 nucleotides are TGTGCCAGCAGCTCCGGGACAGGGTCTGGAAACACCATATATTTT. J is TRBJ1-3 and V is TRBV7-3, with 9 bases aligning to TRBD1. Germline V lookup: CDR1 SGHTA, CDR2 FQGTGA. The junction had 2 bases not matched to a gene; V was cut back by 4 bases and J by 1 base. The CDR3 totals 15 residues.

Relative to its sample, this clonotype is medium-sized. The J gene is TRBJ2-3, the V gene TRBV7-9, with TRBD2 identical over 7 bases. The CDR3 is 15 residues long. Trimming removed 8 bases from V and 4 bases from J; junction bases left unmatched: 12. Germline loops: CDR1 SEHNR, CDR2 FQNEAQ (reference sequence). The CDR3, as DNA: TGTGCCAGCGCCCGGGGGAGGGGAGCATCAGATACGCAGTATTTT. Protein product: CASARGRGASDTQYF. The whole variable domain, remainder taken from reference TRBV7-9 and TRBJ2-3, is DTGVSQNPRHKITKRGQNVTFRCDPISEHNRLYWYRQTLGQGPEFLTYFQNEAQLEKSRLLSDRFSAERPKGSFSTLEIQRTEQGDSAMYLCASARGRGASDTQYFGPGTRLTVL.

This clonotype was found once. This sequence joins TRBV7-3 and TRBJ1-1, with TRBD1 as a possible D gene (5 bases). The CDR3 has 14 residues. The V gene's germline CDR1 is SGHTA and CDR2 FQGTGA. V lost 5 bases, J lost 3 bases, and 13 bases lay in between. In DNA form, the CDR3 reads TGTGCCAGCAGCAGGGACGGCGCTTACACTGAAGCTTTCTTT. Amino acids: CASSRDGAYTEAFF.

The V gene is TRBV4-1, the J gene TRBJ2-5, with TRBD2 identical over 7 bases. The germline CDR1 and CDR2 sequences are MGHRA and YSYEKL. The CDR3 is 15 amino acids. Losses at the gene ends were 0 bases for V and 4 bases for J; bases not matched to a gene: 5. CDR3 sequence (DNA): TGCGCCAGCAGCCAAGAGGGGGAGGGATTAGAGACCCAGTACTTC. Its translation: CASSQEGEGLETQYF.

This clonotype was observed a handful of times. This chain links TRBV2 with TRBJ2-5, with a tentative D call TRBD2 (6 bases). CDR3 size: 13 residues. V lost 6 bases to trimming and J lost 6 bases, with 14 bases between them. From germline, CDR1 is SNHLY and CDR2 FYNNEI. This chain's CDR3 is CASSGGPTQTQYF. CDR3 coding DNA: TGTGCCAGCAGCGGAGGGCCCACCCAGACCCAGTACTTC. The full variable domain, with the rest looked up from reference TRBV2 and TRBJ2-5, is EPEVTQTPSHQVTQMGQEVILRCVPISNHLYFYWYRQILGQKVEFLVSFYNNEISEKSEIFDDQFSVERPDGSNFTLKIRSTKLEDSAMYFCASSGGPTQTQYFGPGTRLLVL.

The rearrangement uses TRBV5-1 and TRBJ1-6; D may be TRBD1 (5 bases). Germline V lookup: CDR1 SGHRS, CDR2 YFSETQ. Trimming removed 0 bases at V and 9 bases at J, with 13 bases between. CDR3 size: 15 residues. The CDR3 loop reads CASSLESLRGSPLHF. The DNA of the CDR3 is TGCGCCAGCAGCTTGGAGTCCTTAAGGGGTTCACCCCTCCACTTT.